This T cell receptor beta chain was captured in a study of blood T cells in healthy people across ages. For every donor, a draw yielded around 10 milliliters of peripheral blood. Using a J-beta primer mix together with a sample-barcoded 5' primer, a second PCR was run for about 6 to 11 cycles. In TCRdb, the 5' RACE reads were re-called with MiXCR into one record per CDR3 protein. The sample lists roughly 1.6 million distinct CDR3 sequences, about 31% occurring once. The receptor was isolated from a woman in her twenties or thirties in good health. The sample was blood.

The CDR3 DNA is TGTGCCTGGAGTGTAAGGGACAGGAGGGGAAGCAATCAGCCCCAGCATTTT. Amino acid sequence: CAWSVRDRRGSNQPQHF. V and J are TRBV30 and TRBJ1-5, with 8 positions matching TRBD1. Germline loops: CDR1 GTSNPN, CDR2 SVGIG (reference sequence). The trim removed 0 bases at V and 1 base at J, leaving 8 bases unmatched. The CDR3 loop spans 17 amino acids. Based on the CDR3 plus reference TRBV30 and TRBJ1-5, the full variable domain is SQTIHQWPATLVQPVGSPLSLECTVEGTSNPNLYWYRQAAGRGLQLLFYSVGIGQISSEVPQNLSASRPQDRQFILSSKKLLLSDSGFYLCAWSVRDRRGSNQPQHFGDGTRLSIL.